Below, 4 T cell receptor beta chains from the same sample are listed, as sequenced in a study of T cell responses to AZD1222 COVID-19 vaccine (dated by TCRdb to about 2021). Reading the label with the study, this specimen's time point is: about 28 days (+/-7) after the second vaccine dose. This specimen's treatment or condition label, per the study, means: meningococcal conjugate vaccine given as trial control. The method behind the library was the immunoSEQ multiplex PCR assay. The clones in this table, taken by TCRdb from immuneACCESS, are in-frame only. Not every clone is retained; where verified, under half of the shortfall comes from an unresolved V gene, and the cause of the rest is unknown. The sample data list some 170,000 clones, and 70% to 90% of these were observed just once. The ten largest clones add up to more than 4% of the sample. Here the sequenced sample was peripheral blood, taken 28 days after the second dose of the MenACWY control vaccine. These receptors were collected from an adult who received the MenACWY meningococcal vaccine as a control.

The J gene is TRBJ1-2, the V gene TRBV9; D might be TRBD1 (5 bases). Trimming removed 3 bases at V and 4 bases at J, with 13 bases between. The germline CDR1 and CDR2 sequences are SGDLS and YYNGEE. This CDR3 is 14 amino acids long. CDR3 nucleotide sequence: TGTGCCAGCAGCGCTTCCGGGACCACCTATGGCTACACCTTC. Encoded protein: CASSASGTTYGYTF.

The chain joins TRBV28 to TRBJ1-1; unclear D gene. Looked up from germline, CDR1 is MDHEN and CDR2 is SYDVKM. Trimming took off 3 bases at V and 0 bases at J, with 5 bases between the two ends. This CDR3 spans 13 amino acids. The CDR3 sequence is CASSFELNTEAFF. The CDR3 coding sequence is TGTGCCAGCAGTTTTGAGTTGAACACTGAAGCTTTCTTT.

V and J are TRBV28 and TRBJ2-7, with D tentatively TRBD1 (7 bases). This CDR3 region has 14 residues. V shed 5 bases and J shed 8 bases, with 19 bases lying between them. The germline V gene has CDR1 MDHEN and CDR2 SYDVKM. CDR3 amino acids: CASSPRDSRLKQYF. The CDR3 DNA is TGTGCCAGCAGTCCGCGGGACAGCCGGCTCAAGCAGTACTTC.

The chain carries TRBV30 and TRBJ2-2; the D is unclear. Trimming left V 0 bases short and J 0 bases short, with 8 bases between. This CDR3 has 15 amino acids. CDR1 is GTSNPN and CDR2 is SVGIG in the germline V gene (reference sequence). In DNA, the CDR3 is TGTGCCTGGAGTGTACCGGATACGAACACCGGGGAGCTGTTTTTT. Amino acid sequence: CAWSVPDTNTGELFF.